This TCR beta chain was sequenced in a study of resident and recirculating memory T cells in vitiligo. The CDR3 totals 16 residues. The V and J ends lost 0 bases and 6 bases, in that order; junction bases with no gene match: 6. Germline values: CDR1 SGDLS, CDR2 YYNGEE. Repertoires were generated with immunoSEQ multiplex PCR, while TCRdb's copy carries only in-frame clones and drops some. In the table there are tens of thousands of clones, 90% to 95% of which are singletons. The clonotype originates from a male donor with vitiligo. Sequenced input: blood. V and J are TRBV9 and TRBJ2-2; 9 nucleotides align to TRBD2. This CDR3 is CASSVEGSGSSGELFF. CDR3 sequence (DNA): TGTGCCAGCAGCGTAGAAGGTAGCGGGAGTTCCGGGGAGCTGTTTTTT.